This T cell receptor beta chain comes out of a study of blood T cell repertoires in COVID-19. Background on the study: PBMCs, B-cell-depleted T cells, or T cells were the source of the cDNA or gDNA that made up the material.

Method: immunoSEQ multiplex PCR; TCRdb's copy keeps in-frame clones and lacks some. Here the sample spans around 250,000 clones, 91% being singletons. All enrollees were about 18 to 100 years old and from 25 or so US areas. Clinical history as reported by participants underpinned cohort assignment. Looked up from germline, CDR1 is GTSNPN and CDR2 is SVGIG (reference sequence). The length of the CDR3 is 13 residues. Trimming left V 3 bases short and J 1 base short, with 8 bases between. Input material: PBMCs or T cells enriched from blood (not recorded which). This TCR was recovered from a human donor in a cohort exposed to, infected with or recovered from COVID-19 (not recorded which). The donor label of this sample is uncertain. The V and J genes are TRBV30 and TRBJ2-3, with a weak D call TRBD1 (5 bases). The CDR3 region is CAWRGVGTDTQYF. In DNA, the CDR3 is TGTGCCTGGAGAGGGGTAGGCACAGATACGCAGTATTTT.